This T cell receptor (beta chain) was found in a study of CXCR3 chemokines and chemotherapy response in bladder cancer (dated by TCRdb to between 2021 and 2023). Context from the whole study: The study examined whether intratumoral CXCR3 chemokine system activity predicted chemotherapy response in human bladder cancer.

Library prep was done by PCR. The run used an Illumina HiSeq 2500. The raw public data were reprocessed by TCRdb itself: fastp quality trimming at Q25, MiXCR clonotype calling, in-frame beta chains only. Each entry merges the rows of one CDR3 protein and shows their most common DNA and genes. Present in this sample are some 1,200 distinct CDR3 sequences, under 20% of which were seen just once. The ten largest clones add up to approximately 40% of the sample. Sequences SEHNR (CDR1) and FQNEAQ (CDR2) are obtained from the germline V gene (reference sequence). At the junction V is shortened by 5 bases and J by 7 bases; bases outside the gene matches: 8. The CDR3, cysteine through phenylalanine, is 14 amino acids long. The sequence is cut down to CDR3 DNA, 42 bases in frame from base 1. This clonotype was picked up many times. Its antigen target is currently unknown. Per-nucleotide qualities are absent, and no much larger clonotype sits a single base away.

The chain is encoded by TRBV7-9 joined to TRBJ2-3; 8 central nucleotides agree with TRBD1. This sequence was found in a human donor with bladder cancer that did not respond to neoadjuvant chemotherapy. The material was obtained from a patient whose treatment included neoadjuvant chemotherapy. At the DNA level, the sequence is TGTGCCAGCAGCCCCGGGACAGGCCAATATACGCAGTATTTT. Protein translation: CASSPGTGQYTQYF. This CDR3, with the reference TRBV7-9 and TRBJ2-3 proteins standing in past its ends, gives the full variable domain DTGVSQNPRHKITKRGQNVTFRCDPISEHNRLYWYRQTLGQGPEFLTYFQNEAQLEKSRLLSDRFSAERPKGSFSTLEIQRTEQGDSAMYLCASSPGTGQYTQYFGPGTRLTVL.